This passage covers 27 T cell receptor beta chains from one sample sequenced in a study of cytomegalovirus exposure and HLA in healthy donors. 13 Jbeta primers and 60 Vbeta primers were used for the PCR. The protocol was immunoSEQ multiplex PCR, while the TCRdb copy is restricted to in-frame clones and leaves out a portion. The table has 60,000 to 90,000 clones, around 70% seen once. Sequencing was carried out using PBMCs. The receptors were gathered from a woman aged 50 to 60 in good health and CMV-seropositive.

The genes are TRBV5-1 and TRBJ2-5, with 13 positions matching TRBD2. V lost 0 bases to trimming and J lost 4 bases; unmatched junction nucleotides: 9. Germline V gives CDR1 SGHRS, CDR2 YFSETQ. The CDR3 runs to 18 residues. The CDR3 DNA follows: TGCGCCAGCAGCTTGGAGGGACTAGCGGGGTCGGGTCCAGAGACCCAGTACTTC. Amino acids: CASSLEGLAGSGPETQYF.

This CDR3 reads CASSQEWIGQGETQYF. The CDR3 DNA sequence: TGTGCCAGCAGCCAAGAGTGGATAGGGCAGGGAGAGACCCAGTACTTC. The chain employs TRBV14 and TRBJ2-5, with a weak D call TRBD1 (5 bases). V was trimmed by 0 bases and J by 4 bases, leaving 15 bases between them. The CDR3 extends over 16 amino acids. Per germline, CDR1 SGHDN and CDR2 FVKESK.

The chain couples TRBV9 to TRBJ2-2; 8 bases map to TRBD1. CDR3 length: 18 residues. Germline V gives CDR1 SGDLS, CDR2 YYNGEE. V lost 0 bases to trimming and J lost 1 base; unmatched junction nucleotides: 8. The CDR3 DNA reads as TGTGCCAGCAGCGTAGAGGACAGGGACCTCTTGAACACCGGGGAGCTGTTTTTT. Translating it yields CASSVEDRDLLNTGELFF.

The chain recombines TRBV2 with TRBJ2-7; D might be TRBD2 (6 bases). In germline, CDR1 is SNHLY, CDR2 FYNNEI. The V end was cut by 7 bases, the J end by 0 bases, with 10 bases between. CDR3 length: 13 amino acids. The CDR3 nucleotides are TGTGCCAGCACCCGGGGGTTCTCCTACGAGCAGTACTTC. This encodes CASTRGFSYEQYF.

This chain joins TRBV30 and TRBJ1-5; TRBD1 aligns across 9 bases. J lost 2 bases, V lost 3 bases, and 2 bases had no gene match. The germline V gene has CDR1 GTSNPN and CDR2 SVGIG (reference sequence). CDR3 size: 14 residues. CDR3 coding DNA: TGTGCCTGGAGGGGACAGGGAGGCAATCAGCCCCAGCATTTT. Translation: CAWRGQGGNQPQHF.

This sequence joins TRBV7-2 and TRBJ2-3; 10 positions match TRBD2. The V and J ends lost 0 bases and 3 bases, in that order; junction bases with no gene match: 6. Germline V gene lookup returns CDR1 SGHTA and CDR2 FQGNSA. The CDR3 covers 17 residues. The CDR3 bases are TGTGCCAGCAGCTTAGCGCACAGCGGGAGGGGGACAGATACGCAGTATTTT. Translation: CASSLAHSGRGTDTQYF.

This chain links TRBV21-1 with TRBJ1-1; the tabulated D call, TRBD1, remains unverified against the DNA. TRBV21-1 is assigned pseudogene status. The CDR3 is 13 amino acids. The DNA of the CDR3 is TGTGCCAGCAACCCCGAAGGGGGTAATGAAGCTTTCTTT. It encodes CASNPEGGNEAFF.

V is TRBV7-8 and J is TRBJ1-2, with TRBD1 identical over 10 bases. The V segment lost 2 bases and the J segment 4 bases; nucleotides outside the gene matches: 7. The germline gives CDR1 SGHVS, CDR2 FQNEAQ. This CDR3 spans 16 amino acids. The CDR3 reads CASSLRDRGLGYGYTF. CDR3 sequence (DNA): TGTGCCAGCAGCTTACGAGACAGGGGGCTAGGCTATGGCTACACCTTC.

By its share, this clone is medium-sized (0.01 to 0.1%). The genes are TRBV28 and TRBJ1-5; TRBD1 might be the D (6 bases). This CDR3 contains 16 residues. The ends were cut back, 6 bases at V and 0 bases at J, with 15 bases in the middle. CDR1 MDHEN and CDR2 SYDVKM come from the germline V gene. CDR3 DNA sequence: TGTGCCAGCAGGTTTACAGGGACCCTTAGCAATCAGCCCCAGCATTTT. It yields the protein CASRFTGTLSNQPQHF.

This clone was observed once. The V call is TRBV5-1, the J call TRBJ1-1; D is possibly TRBD1 (5 bases). Germline V gene sequence: CDR1 SGHRS, CDR2 YFSETQ. The germline V and J ends were trimmed by 0 bases and 5 bases, with 14 bases remaining between them. The length of the CDR3 is 15 residues. The CDR3, as DNA: TGCGCCAGCAGCTTGGCGGGGGGAAGGATTACTGAAGCTTTCTTT. Protein: CASSLAGGRITEAFF.

The chain recombines TRBV7-9 with TRBJ2-1, with unresolved D. Trimming removed 0 bases at V and 8 bases at J, with 14 bases between. Per the germline V gene, CDR1 is SEHNR and CDR2 is FQNEAQ (reference sequence). The CDR3 consists of 15 residues. The CDR3 sequence is CASSLAAVRVHEQFF. The CDR3 DNA follows: TGTGCCAGCAGCTTAGCTGCAGTACGGGTCCATGAGCAGTTCTTC.

In this sample, this clone turned up once. This sequence joins TRBV7-9 and TRBJ1-2, with D possibly TRBD1 on 6 matching bases. CDR3 length: 14 amino acids. Germline V gene data show CDR1 as SEHNR and CDR2 as FQNEAQ (reference sequence). Trimming left V 8 bases short and J 3 bases short, with 16 bases between. The CDR3 is CASRAGWTDYGYTF. DNA for the CDR3: TGTGCCAGCCGGGCTGGGTGGACAGACTATGGCTACACCTTC.

This rearrangement joins TRBV25-1 to TRBJ2-4, with D perhaps matching TRBD1 (6 bases). This CDR3 contains 13 residues. Germline values: CDR1 MGHDK, CDR2 SYGVNS. Between the trimmed V and J ends, which lost 9 bases and 3 bases, there was a span of 12 bases. CDR3 protein: CASQGIGKNIQYF. The CDR3 nucleotides read TGTGCCAGTCAGGGGATCGGCAAAAACATTCAGTACTTC.

The chain links TRBV18 to TRBJ1-5, with 7 bases that match TRBD1. The V gene's germline CDR1 is KGHSH and CDR2 LQKENI. V gave up 6 bases and J gave up 6 bases; unmatched junction bases: 8. The CDR3 is 14 amino acids. The CDR3 protein is CASSTDRDSQPQHF. The CDR3 DNA is TGTGCCAGCTCTACCGACAGGGATAGTCAGCCCCAGCATTTT.

This clone was seen only a few times. The V call is TRBV19, the J call TRBJ1-2; D unclear. V lost 3 bases and J 3 bases, leaving 8 bases between the germline ends. The germline gives CDR1 LNHDA, CDR2 SQIVND (reference sequence). The CDR3 sequence is 13 residues long. This CDR3 reads CASSIKDYYGYTF. CDR3 bases: TGTGCCAGTAGTATCAAGGACTACTATGGCTACACCTTC.

The chain is built from TRBV11-2 and TRBJ2-2; 7 bases are shared with TRBD2. From germline, CDR1 is SGHAT and CDR2 FQNNGV. CDR3 length: 14 amino acids. The J segment lost 4 bases and the V segment lost 5 bases, leaving 4 bases of the junction unmatched. The chain's CDR3 is CASSPTGGTGELFF. CDR3 coding DNA: TGTGCCAGCAGCCCCACGGGGGGCACCGGGGAGCTGTTTTTT.

The chain employs TRBV2 and TRBJ2-5, with TRBD2 as a possible D gene (5 bases). This CDR3 is built from 11 residues. The ends were cut back, 10 bases at V and 3 bases at J, with 9 bases in the middle. Germline lookup yields CDR1 SNHLY and CDR2 FYNNEI. CDR3 protein: CAIGLKETQYF. The CDR3 nucleotides are TGTGCCATAGGACTTAAAGAGACCCAGTACTTC.

This clone was picked up a small number of times. V and J are TRBV18 and TRBJ2-5, with TRBD2 as a possible D gene (5 bases). The CDR3 has 15 amino acids. With 3 bases removed from V and 5 bases from J, the gap between germline ends came to 16 bases. Germline values: CDR1 KGHSH, CDR2 LQKENI. CDR3 nucleotide sequence: TGTGCCAGCTCACCGGTTTTTCCGGGGTCCGAGACCCAGTACTTC. Translation: CASSPVFPGSETQYF. The whole variable domain, remainder taken from reference TRBV18 and TRBJ2-5, is NAGVMQNPRHLVRRRGQEARLRCSPMKGHSHVYWYRQLPEEGLKFMVYLQKENIIDESGMPKERFSAEFPKEGPSILRIQQVVRGDSAAYFCASSPVFPGSETQYFGPGTRLLVL.

This chain connects TRBV7-3 to TRBJ1-5; TRBD1 aligns across 7 bases. The CDR3 is made up of 15 amino acids. V lost 5 bases to trimming and J lost 4 bases; unmatched junction nucleotides: 8. Germline V gene data show CDR1 as SGHTA and CDR2 as FQGTGA. CDR3 nucleotide sequence: TGTGCCAGCAGCACCCGGGACAGCTCTAATCAGCCCCAGCATTTT. As protein: CASSTRDSSNQPQHF. The entire variable domain, with the rest obtained from reference TRBV7-3 and TRBJ1-5, is as follows: GAGVSQTPSNKVTEKGKYVELRCDPISGHTALYWYRQSLGQGPEFLIYFQGTGAADDSGLPNDRFFAVRPEGSVSTLKIQRTERGDSAVYLCASSTRDSSNQPQHFGDGTRLSIL.

This clone was recorded a few times. This chain links TRBV28 with TRBJ1-2; the match to TRBD1 covers 11 bases. V was clipped by 5 bases and J by 4 bases; unmatched bases: 6. The CDR3 totals 15 residues. Germline values: CDR1 MDHEN, CDR2 SYDVKM. The CDR3 loop is CASSPWTGGSYGYTF. CDR3 nucleotide sequence: TGTGCCAGCAGTCCCTGGACAGGGGGCAGCTATGGCTACACCTTC.

This clone was seen repeatedly, ten times or more. The chain employs TRBV10-3 and TRBJ1-1, with 9 bases matching TRBD1. With V trimmed by 6 bases and J by 1 base, 0 bases remained unmatched. The CDR3 consists of 13 residues. Per the germline V gene, CDR1 is ENHRY and CDR2 is SYGVKD. CDR3 in amino acids: CAIRGQGNTEAFF. The DNA for the CDR3 is TGTGCCATCAGGGGACAGGGGAACACTGAAGCTTTCTTT.

V and J are TRBV19 and TRBJ2-1; 7 bases align to TRBD2. The ends lost 3 bases at V and 6 bases at J; junction bases unmatched: 5. This CDR3 has 14 amino acids. Germline assignment: CDR1 LNHDA and CDR2 SQIVND (reference sequence). The CDR3 coding sequence is TGTGCCAGTAGTATGGGAGGGCGTGCCAATGAGCAGTTCTTC. It is translated as CASSMGGRANEQFF.

The chain combines TRBV14 with TRBJ1-6, with TRBD1 identical over 7 bases. The germline gives CDR1 SGHDN, CDR2 FVKESK. Losses at the gene ends were 4 bases for V and 14 bases for J; bases not matched to a gene: 14. CDR3 length equals 15 residues. CDR3 residues: CASSLTGTAKKSLHF. The DNA of the CDR3 is TGTGCCAGCAGCCTGACCGGGACAGCCAAGAAATCCCTCCACTTT. The complete variable domain, with remaining parts taken from reference TRBV14 and TRBJ1-6, reads EAGVTQFPSHSVIEKGQTVTLRCDPISGHDNLYWYRRVMGKEIKFLLHFVKESKQDESGMPNNRFLAERTGGTYSTLKVQPAELEDSGVYFCASSLTGTAKKSLHFGNGTRLTVT.

CDR3 coding DNA: TGCGCCAGCAGCTTACTCGGGACAGGGTATGAAAAACTGTTTTTT. Amino acids: CASSLLGTGYEKLFF. The J gene is TRBJ1-4, the V gene TRBV5-1; 9 positions match TRBD1. Germline assignment: CDR1 SGHRS and CDR2 YFSETQ. Trimming cost V 2 bases and J 6 bases; bases outside gene matches: 5. This CDR3 contains 15 residues.

This clone was counted once. The gene calls are TRBV4-2 and TRBJ2-6; D call uncertain. Germline CDR1 is LGHNA and CDR2 is YNFKEQ. The CDR3 runs to 16 residues. V was trimmed by 7 bases and J by 2 bases, leaving 15 bases between them. This chain's CDR3 is CASNSLSYAGANVLTF. DNA for the CDR3: TGTGCCAGCAACAGCTTGAGCTATGCTGGGGCCAACGTCCTGACTTTC.

Here the CDR3 reads CASSSGVRWQPNTGELFF. DNA for the CDR3: TGTGCCAGCAGTTCCGGGGTTAGGTGGCAACCGAACACCGGGGAGCTGTTTTTT. This chain joins TRBV27 and TRBJ2-2, with D maybe TRBD2 (5 bases). Trimming took off 4 bases at V and 0 bases at J, with 18 bases between the two ends. Germline lookup yields CDR1 MNHEY and CDR2 SMNVEV (reference sequence). The CDR3 extends over 18 amino acids.

The chain employs TRBV13 and TRBJ2-7; 9 nucleotides align to TRBD1. The CDR3 runs to 18 residues. Germline lookup yields CDR1 PRHDT and CDR2 FYEKMQ (reference sequence). Trimming cost V 5 bases and J 2 bases; bases outside gene matches: 16. This chain's CDR3 is CASSAEKSGTGNTYEQYF. The CDR3 DNA is TGTGCCAGCAGCGCCGAAAAGTCCGGGACAGGGAATACCTACGAGCAGTACTTC.